The rows below give T cell receptor beta chains drawn from one sample of a study of shared clonotypes between healthy human individuals. The method was immunoSEQ multiplex PCR; TCRdb's version includes in-frame clones alone and lacks a portion of them. Of millions of clones listed, around 95% are singletons. Sequenced: naive CD4+ T cells sorted from blood. These receptors all stem from a young man in good health. Each CDR3 is given with its conserved first and last residue. The order of the fields is CDR3 DNA, CDR3 protein, J gene, V gene, clone size, D gene. A D gene is named only where the DNA matches it firmly. Some rows have no size entry. The others give once, few or many, or a class for an expanded clone.

DNA: TGTGCCAGCAGTTTATCAGGTGATTCCTACAATGAGCAGTTCTTC
CDR3: CASSLSGDSYNEQFF
J: TRBJ2-1
V: TRBV9
size: once
D: .

DNA: TGCGCCAGCAGCCCAAGACAGGGAAGCTCCTACGAGCAGTACTTC
CDR3: CASSPRQGSSYEQYF
J: TRBJ2-7
V: TRBV5-1
size: .
D: TRBD1

DNA: TGCGCCAGCAGTGATTCCCAGCGGGGAGGGGAGCTGTTTTTT
CDR3: CASSDSQRGGELFF
J: TRBJ2-2
V: TRBV10-2
size: many
D: TRBD2

DNA: TGTGCCAGTAGAGACAGCTCTGGGGCCAACGTCCTGACTTTC
CDR3: CASRDSSGANVLTF
J: TRBJ2-6
V: TRBV19
size: once
D: .

DNA: TGTGCCAGCAGTAGGGGATCCGGAAACACCATATATTTT
CDR3: CASSRGSGNTIYF
J: TRBJ1-3
V: TRBV6-5
size: .
D: .

DNA: TGTGCCAGCAGTGGCCGCCGGGCCGGAGGTGGCTACACCTTC
CDR3: CASSGRRAGGGYTF
J: TRBJ1-2
V: TRBV2
size: .
D: .

DNA: TGTGCCAGCAGTGACCGGGACAGTACTCTTAATGGCTACACCTTC
CDR3: CASSDRDSTLNGYTF
J: TRBJ1-2
V: TRBV2
size: once
D: TRBD1

DNA: TGTGCCTGGATGTTGCGCGGCGGTTCCCAGCCCCAGCATTTT
CDR3: CAWMLRGGSQPQHF
J: TRBJ1-5
V: TRBV30
size: .
D: .

DNA: TGTGCCAGCAGCTCAGGGACTGAAGCTTTCTTT
CDR3: CASSSGTEAFF
J: TRBJ1-1
V: TRBV7-2
size: .
D: .

DNA: TGTGCCAGCAGCTCAGGGGGGCAGACCTACGAGCAGTACTTC
CDR3: CASSSGGQTYEQYF
J: TRBJ2-7
V: TRBV5-6
size: .
D: .

DNA: TGTGCCTGGAGTGTATATCCCTATGATACGCAGTATTTT
CDR3: CAWSVYPYDTQYF
J: TRBJ2-3
V: TRBV30
size: .
D: .

DNA: TGTGCCATAACTAGCGGGGACTCCTACGAGCAGTACTTC
CDR3: CAITSGDSYEQYF
J: TRBJ2-7
V: TRBV2
size: .
D: TRBD2

DNA: TGTGCCAGCAGTGTCCCGAAGGAGGTTGCACGATTTATCTCTGGGGCCAACGTCCTGACTTTC
CDR3: CASSVPKEVARFISGANVLTF
J: TRBJ2-6
V: TRBV2
size: .
D: .

DNA: TGTGCCAGCAGCTTAGATGGCGGGGTCAATCAGCCCCAGCATTTT
CDR3: CASSLDGGVNQPQHF
J: TRBJ1-5
V: TRBV11-2
size: .
D: .

DNA: TGTGCCACCAGCGTTCTTCCCGGGAACCCCTATGGCTACACCTTC
CDR3: CATSVLPGNPYGYTF
J: TRBJ1-2
V: TRBV15
size: many
D: .

DNA: TGTGCCAGCAGCCATCAGGGGGCCGGCACCGGGGAGCTGTTTTTT
CDR3: CASSHQGAGTGELFF
J: TRBJ2-2
V: TRBV7-2
size: .
D: TRBD1

DNA: TGCAGTGCCGTAGCGGGGTTTGAGCAGTTCTTC
CDR3: CSAVAGFEQFF
J: TRBJ2-1
V: TRBV20-1
size: once
D: TRBD2

DNA: TGTGCCAGCAGCCTTCTCGCGGGGAGCTCTGGAAACACCATATATTTT
CDR3: CASSLLAGSSGNTIYF
J: TRBJ1-3
V: TRBV7-2
size: once
D: .

DNA: TGTGCCAGCAGGGACAGGGAATATGGCTACACCTTC
CDR3: CASRDREYGYTF
J: TRBJ1-2
V: TRBV27
size: .
D: TRBD1

DNA: TGTGCCAGCAGCAACCTCGACAGGGGCACTGAAGCTTTCTTT
CDR3: CASSNLDRGTEAFF
J: TRBJ1-1
V: TRBV5-4
size: .
D: TRBD1

DNA: TGTGCCAGCAGCTTAATGCAGGGTGGCACCGGGGAGCTGTTTTTT
CDR3: CASSLMQGGTGELFF
J: TRBJ2-2
V: TRBV7-9
size: .
D: .

DNA: TGTGCCAGCAGTACAGTCGTCCAGGTGGATACGCAGTATTTT
CDR3: CASSTVVQVDTQYF
J: TRBJ2-3
V: TRBV28
size: .
D: .

DNA: TGTGCCAGCAGTGAATTAGGACTTGCGATCGGGGAGCTGTTTTTT
CDR3: CASSELGLAIGELFF
J: TRBJ2-2
V: TRBV2
size: .
D: .

DNA: TGTGCCATCAGTGAGTCCCCGGCAACTAATGAAAAACTGTTTTTT
CDR3: CAISESPATNEKLFF
J: TRBJ1-4
V: TRBV10-3
size: .
D: .

DNA: TGTGCTAGTGGTTTGGGGACTAGCGGCTACAATGAGCAGTTCTTC
CDR3: CASGLGTSGYNEQFF
J: TRBJ2-1
V: TRBV12-5
size: once
D: TRBD2

DNA: TGTGCCAGCAGCTTGTCCCCGACAGGTACTAATGAAAAACTGTTTTTT
CDR3: CASSLSPTGTNEKLFF
J: TRBJ1-4
V: TRBV5-6
size: .
D: .

DNA: TGTGCCAGCAGCGTAGGGCTAGCGGGAGGGGTCGGGGAGCTGTTTTTT
CDR3: CASSVGLAGGVGELFF
J: TRBJ2-2
V: TRBV9
size: .
D: TRBD2

DNA: TGTGCCAGCGGGACAGCCACCTACGAGCAGTACTTC
CDR3: CASGTATYEQYF
J: TRBJ2-7
V: TRBV7-9
size: .
D: TRBD1

DNA: TGTGCCAGCAGCCTACAGGGACGGGAAAAACTGTTTTTT
CDR3: CASSLQGREKLFF
J: TRBJ1-4
V: TRBV4-2
size: .
D: .

DNA: TGCAGCGTGGGACAGGGGGCCCTCGAGCAGTACTTC
CDR3: CSVGQGALEQYF
J: TRBJ2-7
V: TRBV29-1
size: .
D: TRBD1

DNA: TGTGCCAGCAGTTACAGGACAGGGGCCTACGAGCAGTACTTC
CDR3: CASSYRTGAYEQYF
J: TRBJ2-7
V: TRBV6-6
size: .
D: TRBD1

DNA: TGTGCCTGGAGTATTAGGCGGACACAAGAGACCCAGTACTTC
CDR3: CAWSIRRTQETQYF
J: TRBJ2-5
V: TRBV30
size: .
D: .

DNA: TGTGCCAGCAGGCACCTTGAAGCTTTCTTT
CDR3: CASRHLEAFF
J: TRBJ1-1
V: TRBV7-2
size: .
D: .

DNA: TGTGCCATCACAGATGGCGAGAGTGAAAAACTGTTTTTT
CDR3: CAITDGESEKLFF
J: TRBJ1-4
V: TRBV10-3
size: .
D: .